The 24 T cell receptor beta chains below come from one sample, sequenced in a study of blood T cell repertoires in COVID-19 (dated by TCRdb to the early 2020s). Preparation of the library involved the immunoSEQ multiplex PCR assay. TCRdb mirrors the immuneACCESS table, restricted to in-frame sequences. Some clones are absent from its copies; in checked studies, under half trace to an unresolved V gene, and the reason for the others is unknown. This sample has 120,000 or so clones in its table, and around 80% of those were observed once. The ten largest clones represent 3.8% of the sample. The sample consisted of peripheral blood. The origin of the receptors is a woman in her fifties or sixties with acute or convalescent COVID-19.

The J gene is TRBJ2-5, the V gene TRBV3-1 (or the pseudogene TRBV3-2); the D gene is possibly TRBD1 (6 bases). CDR3 size: 15 residues. Trimming took off 4 bases at V and 2 bases at J, with 14 bases between the two ends. Looked up from germline, CDR1 is LGHDT and CDR2 is YNNKEL (reference sequence). The CDR3 spells CASSPGQIQQETQYF. The CDR3 DNA reads TGTGCCAGCAGCCCAGGACAGATACAACAAGAGACCCAGTACTTC.

This clone was counted between two and nine times. V gene TRBV27 combines with J gene TRBJ1-2; D not certain. This CDR3 region has 16 residues. In germline, CDR1 is MNHEY, CDR2 SMNVEV (reference sequence). Deletions cut 4 bases from V and 3 bases from J, with 18 bases between. For the CDR3, the DNA is TGTGCCAGCAGTTCGGAGACGGCCCCGGGTTACTATGGCTACACCTTC. Its translation is CASSSETAPGYYGYTF.

V is TRBV11-2 and J is TRBJ2-1; D is ambiguous. There are 14 residues in the CDR3. The ends were cut back, 4 bases at V and 4 bases at J, with 11 bases in the middle. CDR1 and CDR2 from the germline V gene are SGHAT and FQNNGV. The CDR3 DNA reads as TGTGCCAGCAGCTCCCTTGTTCGTTACAATGAGCAGTTCTTC. Translating gives CASSSLVRYNEQFF.

The CDR3 here is CASSLYNEQFF. The CDR3, as DNA: TGTGCCAGCAGCCTGTACAATGAGCAGTTCTTC. The J gene is TRBJ2-1, the V gene TRBV9; unclear D gene. Germline assignment: CDR1 SGDLS and CDR2 YYNGEE. Trimming removed 4 bases from V and 4 bases from J, with 3 bases in between. The CDR3 has 11 amino acids.

This chain connects TRBV5-4 to TRBJ2-5, with D possibly TRBD1 on 6 matching bases. This CDR3 region has 14 residues. Trimming removed 0 bases at V and 2 bases at J, with 8 bases between. Germline assignment: CDR1 SGHNT and CDR2 YYREEE (reference sequence). The CDR3 loop is CASSLGGQQETQYF. As DNA, the CDR3 is TGTGCCAGCAGCTTGGGCGGACAGCAAGAGACCCAGTACTTC.

This sequence joins TRBV9 and TRBJ2-5; TRBD2 matches 9 bases. Germline lookup yields CDR1 SGDLS and CDR2 YYNGEE. V lost 1 base to trimming and J lost 4 bases; unmatched junction nucleotides: 17. The CDR3 length is 19 residues. This chain's CDR3 is CASSVPLPGLAEPGETQYF. CDR3 DNA: TGTGCCAGCAGCGTACCTCTTCCGGGACTAGCTGAACCTGGAGAGACCCAGTACTTC.

The genes are TRBV4-2 and TRBJ1-5; D is unresolved. The CDR3 consists of 13 residues. Trimming pared 0 bases from V and 7 bases from J, leaving 7 bases between. CDR1 and CDR2 from the germline V gene are LGHNA and YNFKEQ. CDR3 DNA sequence: TGTGCCAGCAGCCAAGATCTCTACCAGCCCCAGCATTTT. Translated: CASSQDLYQPQHF.

This clone was observed a few times. This sequence joins TRBV7-3 and TRBJ2-3; 8 bases are shared with TRBD2. Trimming removed 1 base from V and 9 bases from J; junction bases left unmatched: 6. In germline, CDR1 is SGHTA, CDR2 FQGTGA. The CDR3 totals 14 residues. CDR3: CASSLNLAGGTQYF. CDR3 nucleotides: TGTGCCAGCAGCTTAAACCTTGCGGGGGGAACGCAGTATTTT.

The rearrangement links TRBV28 to TRBJ2-7, with 7 positions matching TRBD1. Germline V gives CDR1 MDHEN, CDR2 SYDVKM. The junction had 11 bases not matched to a gene; V was cut back by 7 bases and J by 5 bases. The CDR3 extends over 14 amino acids. The CDR3 protein is CASTHDRVINEQYF. The CDR3 nucleotides are TGTGCCAGCACCCACGACAGGGTCATCAACGAGCAGTACTTC. The whole variable domain, remainder taken from reference TRBV28 and TRBJ2-7, is DVKVTQSSRYLVKRTGEKVFLECVQDMDHENMFWYRQDPGLGLRLIYFSYDVKMKEKGDIPEGYSVSREKKERFSLILESASTNQTSMYLCASTHDRVINEQYFGPGTRLTVT.

The chain employs TRBV30 and TRBJ1-6; D is unclear. The CDR3 contains 13 residues. The germline V gene has CDR1 GTSNPN and CDR2 SVGIG (reference sequence). The V gene lost 3 bases and the J gene lost 10 bases, with 13 bases spanning the gap. As DNA, the CDR3 is TGTGCCTGGAGCGCAGGAGGGCGGTCACCCCTCCACTTT. Amino acids: CAWSAGGRSPLHF.

This sequence joins TRBV7-9 and TRBJ2-3, with D hard to call. Germline-derived CDR1 and CDR2 are SEHNR and FQNEAQ (reference sequence). V lost 3 bases, J lost 1 base, and 11 bases lay in between. The CDR3 is 15 amino acids. The CDR3 sequence: CASSFGSAGTDTQYF. The CDR3 DNA is TGTGCCAGCAGCTTCGGGTCGGCGGGCACAGATACGCAGTATTTT.

This chain connects TRBV28 to TRBJ1-5, with 8 bases lining up with TRBD1. Germline V gene lookup returns CDR1 MDHEN and CDR2 SYDVKM. Trimming removed 7 bases from V and 7 bases from J; junction bases left unmatched: 6. This CDR3 comprises 13 residues. CDR3 loop: CASKGRGPQPQHF. The CDR3 DNA sequence: TGTGCCAGCAAAGGCAGGGGGCCGCAGCCCCAGCATTTT.

The chain carries TRBV5-1 and TRBJ2-6; TRBD2 matches 9 bases. CDR3 length: 17 amino acids. V shed 3 bases, J shed 2 bases, and the junction held 6 bases outside the gene matches. Germline V gives CDR1 SGHRS, CDR2 YFSETQ. The CDR3 coding sequence is TGCGCCAGCAGCTATGGGCTAGCGGGAACTGGGGCCAACGTCCTGACTTTC. It is translated as CASSYGLAGTGANVLTF.

The genes are TRBV6-1 and TRBJ1-5; tentatively, D is TRBD1 (5 bases). The CDR3 runs to 15 residues. Trimming pared 0 bases from V and 3 bases from J, leaving 9 bases between. Germline lookup yields CDR1 MNHNS and CDR2 SASEGT. The CDR3 nucleotides are TGTGCCAGCAGTGAAGCGAGACAGAACAATCAGCCCCAGCATTTT. It codes for CASSEARQNNQPQHF.

The rearrangement links TRBV9 to TRBJ2-5; 10 nucleotides match TRBD2. CDR1 and CDR2 (germline): SGDLS, YYNGEE. The CDR3 contains 15 residues. V dropped 4 bases and J dropped 5; count of bases not matched to a gene: 8. CDR3 DNA sequence: TGTGCCAGCAGCCCCGGAGCGGGAGGGCCTGAGACCCAGTACTTC. Amino acids: CASSPGAGGPETQYF.

This clone was found a few times. The genes are TRBV13 and TRBJ1-1; the match to TRBD1 covers 11 bases. The germline CDR1 and CDR2 sequences are PRHDT and FYEKMQ (reference sequence). CDR3 size: 15 residues. The V and J ends lost 3 bases and 4 bases, in that order; junction bases with no gene match: 4. CDR3 residues: CASSFTGTGGTEAFF. CDR3 DNA: TGTGCCAGCAGCTTCACCGGGACAGGGGGCACTGAAGCTTTCTTT. Full variable domain (rest looked up from reference TRBV13 and TRBJ1-1): AAGVIQSPRHLIKEKRETATLKCYPIPRHDTVYWYQQGPGQDPQFLISFYEKMQSDKGSIPDRFSAQQFSDYHSELNMSSLELGDSALYFCASSFTGTGGTEAFFGQGTRLTVV.

V usage is TRBV7-9 and J usage is TRBJ2-7; tentatively, D is TRBD1 (7 bases). Looked up from germline, CDR1 is SEHNR and CDR2 is FQNEAQ (reference sequence). The CDR3 is 15 amino acids. The V gene lost 6 bases and the J gene lost 2 bases, with 17 bases spanning the gap. CDR3 DNA sequence: TGTGCCAGCAGTTCCAGGGGGGACGCTGCCTACGAGCAGTACTTC. Translating gives CASSSRGDAAYEQYF.

This sequence joins TRBV6-5 and TRBJ1-2; 8 nucleotides match TRBD1. V lost 6 bases and J lost 7; bases outside the gene matches: 4. This CDR3 is built from 12 residues. Germline V gene lookup returns CDR1 MNHEY and CDR2 SVGAGI. The CDR3 sequence is CASRGQGRGYTF. DNA for the CDR3: TGTGCCAGCAGAGGACAGGGCCGTGGCTACACCTTC.

The chain has TRBV7-9 and TRBJ2-1, with 7 bases aligning to TRBD2. The CDR3 totals 14 residues. Germline V gives CDR1 SEHNR, CDR2 FQNEAQ (reference sequence). Unmatched junction bases numbered 4, after V lost 2 bases and J lost 6 bases. The CDR3 region has the DNA TGTGCCAGCAGCTTAATCGGACTAGTCAATGAGCAGTTCTTC. Encoded protein: CASSLIGLVNEQFF.

CDR3 loop: CASSPGLAGHNEQFF. The DNA for the CDR3 is TGTGCCAGCAGTCCAGGACTAGCGGGACACAATGAGCAGTTCTTC. V is TRBV6-5 and J is TRBJ2-1; the match to TRBD2 covers 12 bases. Unmatched junction bases numbered 4, after V lost 5 bases and J lost 5 bases. From germline, CDR1 is MNHEY and CDR2 SVGAGI. The CDR3 totals 15 residues.

The chain combines TRBV29-1 with TRBJ2-2; 8 bases are a match to TRBD2. The CDR3 has 15 residues. Germline V gene sequence: CDR1 SQVTM, CDR2 ANQGSEA. Trimming cost V 2 bases and J 4 bases; bases outside gene matches: 6. CDR3: CSVESSGSGTGELFF. CDR3 bases: TGCAGCGTTGAATCCAGCGGGAGCGGCACCGGGGAGCTGTTTTTT.

This clone has a handful of counts. The genes are TRBV9 and TRBJ1-2; D is perhaps TRBD1 (5 bases). Germline V gene data show CDR1 as SGDLS and CDR2 as YYNGEE. V was pared by 0 bases and J by 0 bases, with 9 bases between. This CDR3 region has 15 residues. The CDR3 here is CASSVDGRANYGYTF. CDR3 DNA sequence: TGTGCCAGCAGCGTAGATGGCAGGGCTAACTATGGCTACACCTTC.

CDR3 DNA: TGTGCCAGCAGCCCCATGTTAGCGGGAGCCTACGAGCAGTACTTC. It yields the protein CASSPMLAGAYEQYF. The J gene is TRBJ2-7, the V gene TRBV7-2; 9 nucleotides line up with TRBD2. Losses at the gene ends were 5 bases for V and 2 bases for J; bases not matched to a gene: 7. CDR3 length: 15 residues. Germline-derived CDR1 and CDR2 are SGHTA and FQGNSA.

CDR3 DNA: TGTGCCAGCAGCGCCGACAGGATCAATCAGCCCCAGCATTTT. Its protein product is CASSADRINQPQHF. The J gene is TRBJ1-5, the V gene TRBV7-8; a weak D match, TRBD1 (6 bases). V was pared by 5 bases and J by 3 bases, with 11 bases between. This CDR3 has 14 amino acids. CDR1 is SGHVS, CDR2 FQNEAQ, per germline.